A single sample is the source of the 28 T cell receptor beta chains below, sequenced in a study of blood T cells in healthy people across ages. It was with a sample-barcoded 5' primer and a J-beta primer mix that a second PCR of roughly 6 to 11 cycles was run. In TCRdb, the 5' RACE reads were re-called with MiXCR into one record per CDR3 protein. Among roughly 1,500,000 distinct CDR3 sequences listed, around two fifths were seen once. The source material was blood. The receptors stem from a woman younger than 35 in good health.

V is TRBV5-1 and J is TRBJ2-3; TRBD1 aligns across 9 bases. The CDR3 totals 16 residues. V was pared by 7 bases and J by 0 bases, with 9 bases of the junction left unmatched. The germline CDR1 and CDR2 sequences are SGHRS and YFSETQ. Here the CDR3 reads CASGKLTGGSTDTQYF. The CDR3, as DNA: TGCGCCAGCGGAAAACTAACAGGGGGCAGCACAGATACGCAGTATTTT.

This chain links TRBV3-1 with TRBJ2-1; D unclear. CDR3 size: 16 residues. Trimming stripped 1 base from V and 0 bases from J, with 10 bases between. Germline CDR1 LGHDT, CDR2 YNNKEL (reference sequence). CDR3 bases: TGTGCCAGCAGCCAAGCCACCCTGAGCTCCTACAATGAGCAGTTCTTC. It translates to CASSQATLSSYNEQFF.

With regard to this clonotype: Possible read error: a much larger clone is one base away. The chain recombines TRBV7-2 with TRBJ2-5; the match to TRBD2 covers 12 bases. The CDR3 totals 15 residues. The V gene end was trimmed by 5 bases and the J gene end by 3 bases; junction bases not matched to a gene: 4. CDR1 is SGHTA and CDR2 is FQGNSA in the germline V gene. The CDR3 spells CASSSRTSGKETQYF. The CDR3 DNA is TGTGCCAGCAGCAGCAGGACTAGCGGGAAAGAGACCCAGTACTTC.

The CDR3 loop reads CASNSDRGVIWTEAFF. The CDR3 nucleotides read TGTGCCAGCAACTCCGACAGGGGAGTGATCTGGACTGAAGCTTTCTTT. The chain couples TRBV6-2 or TRBV6-3 to TRBJ1-1, with 8 bases matching TRBD1. With V trimmed by 7 bases and J by 5 bases, 15 bases remained unmatched. The germline V gene has CDR1 MNHEY and CDR2 SVGEGT. The CDR3 runs to 16 residues.

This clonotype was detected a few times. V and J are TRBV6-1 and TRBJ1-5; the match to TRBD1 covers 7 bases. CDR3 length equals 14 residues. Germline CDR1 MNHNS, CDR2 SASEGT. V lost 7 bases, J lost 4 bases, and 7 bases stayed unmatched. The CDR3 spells CASTEGQENQPQHF. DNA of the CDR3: TGTGCCAGCACCGAAGGACAGGAGAATCAGCCCCAGCATTTT.

For the CDR3, the DNA is TGTGCCAGCAGGGCGGCCGACAGGGCGAACACCGGGGAGCTGTTTTTT. Amino acids: CASRAADRANTGELFF. V is TRBV7-3 and J is TRBJ2-2; 7 nucleotides match TRBD1. Germline V gene sequence: CDR1 SGHTA, CDR2 FQGTGA. With V trimmed by 6 bases and J by 0 bases, 7 bases remained unmatched. The CDR3 sequence is 16 residues long.

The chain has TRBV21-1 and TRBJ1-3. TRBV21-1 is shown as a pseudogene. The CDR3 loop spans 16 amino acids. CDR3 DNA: TGTGCCAGCAGCAAGGGCTCTTGGGTCGCTGGAAACACCATATATTTT. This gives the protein CASSKGSWVAGNTIYF.

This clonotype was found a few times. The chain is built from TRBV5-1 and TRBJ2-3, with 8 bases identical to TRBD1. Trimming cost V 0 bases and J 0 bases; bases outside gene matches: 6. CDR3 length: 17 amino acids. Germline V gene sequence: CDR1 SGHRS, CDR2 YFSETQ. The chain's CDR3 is CASSLDGRGLSTDTQYF. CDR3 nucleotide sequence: TGCGCCAGCAGCTTGGACGGCAGGGGGCTTAGCACAGATACGCAGTATTTT.

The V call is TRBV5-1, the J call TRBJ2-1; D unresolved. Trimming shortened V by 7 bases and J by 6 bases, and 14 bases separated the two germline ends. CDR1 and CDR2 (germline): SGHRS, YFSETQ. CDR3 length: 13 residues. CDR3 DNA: TGCGCCAGCGCACTGCCGGCTTCCAATGAGCAGTTCTTC. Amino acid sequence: CASALPASNEQFF.

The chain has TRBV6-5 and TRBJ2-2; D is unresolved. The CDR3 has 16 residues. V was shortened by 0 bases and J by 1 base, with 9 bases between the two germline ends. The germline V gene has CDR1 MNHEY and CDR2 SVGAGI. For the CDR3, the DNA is TGTGCCAGCAGTTACTCGGGGTTGAGGAACACCGGGGAGCTGTTTTTT. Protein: CASSYSGLRNTGELFF.

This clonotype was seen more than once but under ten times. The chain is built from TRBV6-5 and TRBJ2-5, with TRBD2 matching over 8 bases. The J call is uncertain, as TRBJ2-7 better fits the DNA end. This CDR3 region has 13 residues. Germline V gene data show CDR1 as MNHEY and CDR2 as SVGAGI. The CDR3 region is CASTGTSHDEQYF. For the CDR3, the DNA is TGTGCCAGCACCGGGACTAGTCACGACGAGCAGTACTTC.

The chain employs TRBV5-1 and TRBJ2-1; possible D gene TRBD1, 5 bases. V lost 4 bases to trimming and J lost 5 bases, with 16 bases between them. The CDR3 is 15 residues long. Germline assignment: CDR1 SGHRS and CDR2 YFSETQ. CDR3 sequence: CASSAQGAKNNEQFF. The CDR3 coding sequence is TGCGCCAGCAGCGCGCAAGGGGCCAAGAACAATGAGCAGTTCTTC.

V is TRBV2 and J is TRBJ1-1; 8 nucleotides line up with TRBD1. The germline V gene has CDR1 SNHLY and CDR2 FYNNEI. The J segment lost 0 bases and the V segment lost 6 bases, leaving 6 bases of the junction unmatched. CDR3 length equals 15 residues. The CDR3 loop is CASRRQGLMNTEAFF. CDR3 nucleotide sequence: TGTGCCAGCAGAAGACAGGGGCTCATGAACACTGAAGCTTTCTTT.

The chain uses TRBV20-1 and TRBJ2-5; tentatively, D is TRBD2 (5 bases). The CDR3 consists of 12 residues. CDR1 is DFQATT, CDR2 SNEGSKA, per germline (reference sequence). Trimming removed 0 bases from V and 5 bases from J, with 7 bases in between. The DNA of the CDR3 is TGCAGTGCTAGAGAACTAGGGGAGACCCAGTACTTC. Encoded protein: CSARELGETQYF.

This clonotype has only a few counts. The CDR3 coding sequence is TGCAGTGCTAGCGTAACAGGGGAATCACCCCTCCACTTT. It translates to CSASVTGESPLHF. The chain combines TRBV20-1 with TRBJ1-6; TRBD1 matches at 7 bases. Germline trimming cut 3 bases from V and 10 bases from J; bases unmatched to any gene: 6. The CDR3 is made up of 13 amino acids. Germline V gene lookup returns CDR1 DFQATT and CDR2 SNEGSKA (reference sequence).

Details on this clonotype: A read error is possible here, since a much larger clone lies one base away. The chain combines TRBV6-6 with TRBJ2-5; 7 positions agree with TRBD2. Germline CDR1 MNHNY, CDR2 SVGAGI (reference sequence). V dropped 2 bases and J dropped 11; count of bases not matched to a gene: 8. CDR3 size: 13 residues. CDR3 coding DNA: TGTGCCAGCAGTTACGGGGGGGTCGATGAGCAGTACTTC. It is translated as CASSYGGVDEQYF.

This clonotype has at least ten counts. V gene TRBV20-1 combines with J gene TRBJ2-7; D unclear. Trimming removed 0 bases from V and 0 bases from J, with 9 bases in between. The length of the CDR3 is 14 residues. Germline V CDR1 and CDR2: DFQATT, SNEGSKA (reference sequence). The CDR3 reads CSARDPSGSYEQYF. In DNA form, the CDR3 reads TGCAGTGCTAGAGACCCCAGTGGCTCCTACGAGCAGTACTTC.

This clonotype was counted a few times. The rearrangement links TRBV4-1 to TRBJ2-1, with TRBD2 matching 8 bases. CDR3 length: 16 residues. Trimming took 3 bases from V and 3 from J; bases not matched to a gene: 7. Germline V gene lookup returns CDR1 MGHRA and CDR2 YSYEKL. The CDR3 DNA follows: TGCGCCAGCAGCCAGCCCAGCGGGGGCGTCTACAATGAGCAGTTCTTC. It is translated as CASSQPSGGVYNEQFF.

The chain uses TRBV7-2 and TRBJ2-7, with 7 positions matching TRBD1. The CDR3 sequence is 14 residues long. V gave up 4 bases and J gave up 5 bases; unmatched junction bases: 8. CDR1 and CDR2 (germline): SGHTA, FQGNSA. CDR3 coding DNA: TGTGCCAGCAGCTCGGGACAGTTAGGCCACGAGCAGTACTTC. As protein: CASSSGQLGHEQYF.

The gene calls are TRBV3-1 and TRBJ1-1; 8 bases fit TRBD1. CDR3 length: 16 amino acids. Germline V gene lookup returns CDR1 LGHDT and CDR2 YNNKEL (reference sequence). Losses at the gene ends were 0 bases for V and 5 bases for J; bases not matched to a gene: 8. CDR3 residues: CASSQDRGQGGTEAFF. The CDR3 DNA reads TGTGCCAGCAGCCAAGACCGAGGACAGGGTGGTACTGAAGCTTTCTTT. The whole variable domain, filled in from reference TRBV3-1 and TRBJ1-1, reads DTAVSQTPKYLVTQMGNDKSIKCEQNLGHDTMYWYKQDSKKFLKIMFSYNNKELIINETVPNRFSPKSPDKAHLNLHINSLELGDSAVYFCASSQDRGQGGTEAFFGQGTRLTVV.

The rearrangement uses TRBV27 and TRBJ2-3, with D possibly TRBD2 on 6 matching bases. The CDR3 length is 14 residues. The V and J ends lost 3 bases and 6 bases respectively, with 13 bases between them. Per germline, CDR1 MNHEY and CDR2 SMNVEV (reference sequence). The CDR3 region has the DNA TGTGCCAGCAGTTTGGGGCCCAGCGGGGATACGCAGTATTTT. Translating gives CASSLGPSGDTQYF.

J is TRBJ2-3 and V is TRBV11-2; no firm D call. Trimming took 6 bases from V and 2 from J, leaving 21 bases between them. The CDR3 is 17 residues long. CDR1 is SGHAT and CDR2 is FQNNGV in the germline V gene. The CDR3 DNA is TGTGCCAGCAGTCGCCGAGGTAGAGCACCCCACACAGATACGCAGTATTTT. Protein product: CASSRRGRAPHTDTQYF.

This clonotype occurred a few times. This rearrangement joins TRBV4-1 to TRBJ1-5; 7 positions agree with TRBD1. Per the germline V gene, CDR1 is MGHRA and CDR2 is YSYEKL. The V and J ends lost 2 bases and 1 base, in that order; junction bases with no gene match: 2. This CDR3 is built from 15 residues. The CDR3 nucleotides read TGCGCCAGCAGCCAAACAGGGGCCAGCAATCAGCCCCAGCATTTT. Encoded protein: CASSQTGASNQPQHF.

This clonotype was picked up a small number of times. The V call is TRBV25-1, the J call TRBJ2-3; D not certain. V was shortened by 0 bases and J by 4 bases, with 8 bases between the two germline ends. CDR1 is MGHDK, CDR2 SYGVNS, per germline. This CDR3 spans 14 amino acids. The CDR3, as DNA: TGTGCCAGCAGTGAATATATCCAGCCAGATACGCAGTATTTT. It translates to CASSEYIQPDTQYF.

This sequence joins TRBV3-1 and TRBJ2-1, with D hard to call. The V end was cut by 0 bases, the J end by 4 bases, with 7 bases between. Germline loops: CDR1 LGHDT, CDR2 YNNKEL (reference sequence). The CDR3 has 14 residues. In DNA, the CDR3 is TGTGCCAGCAGCCAAGAGAAGGTGTACAATGAGCAGTTCTTC. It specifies CASSQEKVYNEQFF.

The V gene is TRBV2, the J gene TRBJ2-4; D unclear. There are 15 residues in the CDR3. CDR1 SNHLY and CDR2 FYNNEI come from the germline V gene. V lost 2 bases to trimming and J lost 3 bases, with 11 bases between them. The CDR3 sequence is CASSEMGQVKNIQYF. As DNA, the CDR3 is TGTGCCAGCAGTGAAATGGGCCAAGTCAAAAACATTCAGTACTTC.

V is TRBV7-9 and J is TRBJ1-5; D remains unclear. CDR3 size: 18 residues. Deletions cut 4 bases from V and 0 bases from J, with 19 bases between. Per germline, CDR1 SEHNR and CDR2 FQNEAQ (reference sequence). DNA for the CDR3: TGTGCCAGCAGCTCCAGCCTCGCAGGCGCCTATAGCAATCAGCCCCAGCATTTT. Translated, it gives CASSSSLAGAYSNQPQHF.

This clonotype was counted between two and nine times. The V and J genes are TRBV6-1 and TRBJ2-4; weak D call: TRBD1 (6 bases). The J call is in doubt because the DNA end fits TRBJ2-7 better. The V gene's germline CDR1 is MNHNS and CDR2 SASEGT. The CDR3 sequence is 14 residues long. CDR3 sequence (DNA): TGTGCCAGCAGCATTTACAGGGATACGAACGAGCAGTACTTC. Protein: CASSIYRDTNEQYF.